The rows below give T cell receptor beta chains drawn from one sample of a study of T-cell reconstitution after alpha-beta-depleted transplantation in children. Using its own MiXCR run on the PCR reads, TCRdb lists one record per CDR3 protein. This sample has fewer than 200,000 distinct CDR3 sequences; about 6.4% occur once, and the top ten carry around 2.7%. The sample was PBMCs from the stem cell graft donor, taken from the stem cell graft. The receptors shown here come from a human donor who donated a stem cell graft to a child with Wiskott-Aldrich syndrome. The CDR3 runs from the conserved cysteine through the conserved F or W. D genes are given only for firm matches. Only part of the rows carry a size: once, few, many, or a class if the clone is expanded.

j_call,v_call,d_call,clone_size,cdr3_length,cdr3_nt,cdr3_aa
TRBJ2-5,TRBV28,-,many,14,TGTGCCAGCAGTTCAGTCCCCGGTGGGGAGACCCAGTACTTC,CASSSVPGGETQYF
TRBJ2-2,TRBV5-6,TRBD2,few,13,TGTGCCAGCAGCTTTCAACGGGAGGGTCCGCTGTTTTTT,CASSFQREGPLFF
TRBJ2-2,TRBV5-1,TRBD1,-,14,TGCGCCAGCAGCCCAGGGGGCGCATCCGGGGAGCTGTTTTTT,CASSPGGASGELFF
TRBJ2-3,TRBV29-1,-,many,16,TGCAGCGTTGGGTCGGCGACAGGTTCTAGCACAGATACGCAGTATTTT,CSVGSATGSSTDTQYF
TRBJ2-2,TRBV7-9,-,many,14,TGTGCCAGCAGCGTGGGCCTGAACACCGGGGAGCTGTTTTTT,CASSVGLNTGELFF
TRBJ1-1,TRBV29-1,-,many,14,TGCAGCGTTGAATTCCGGCCGATGAACACTGAAGCTTTCTTT,CSVEFRPMNTEAFF
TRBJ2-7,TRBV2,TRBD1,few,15,TGTGCCAGCAGTCCCTTCGGGACAGGGCTTTCCGAGCAGTACTTC,CASSPFGTGLSEQYF
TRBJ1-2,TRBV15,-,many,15,TGTGCCACCAGCAGAGATTCGCGCGCGCTGGGTGGCTACACCTTC,CATSRDSRALGGYTF
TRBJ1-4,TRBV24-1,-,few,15,TGTGCCACCAGTGATCAAGAGGATGGAGCGGGGAAACTGTTTTTT,CATSDQEDGAGKLFF
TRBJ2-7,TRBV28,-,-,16,TGTGCCAGCAGTTTCCAGAACCAGAGACAGGTCCTGCGGGAGTACTTC,CASSFQNQRQVLREYF
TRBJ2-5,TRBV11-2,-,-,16,TGTGCCAGCAGCTCGACCGGGACCCCGGACCAAGAGACCCAGTACTTC,CASSSTGTPDQETQYF
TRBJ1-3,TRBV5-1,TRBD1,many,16,TGCGCCAGCAGCTTGGACAGGGGGACATATGGAAACACCATATATTTT,CASSLDRGTYGNTIYF
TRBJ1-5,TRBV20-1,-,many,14,TGCAGTGCTAGAGATATGACAGAATATCAGCCCCAGCATTTT,CSARDMTEYQPQHF
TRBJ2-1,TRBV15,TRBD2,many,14,TGTGCCACCAGCGCGCGGGAGGGCCCCAATGAGCAGTTCTTC,CATSAREGPNEQFF
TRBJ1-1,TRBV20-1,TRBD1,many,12,TGCAGTGGAACCATACAGGGGACTGAAGCTTTCTTT,CSGTIQGTEAFF
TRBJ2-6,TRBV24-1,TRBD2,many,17,TGTGCCACCAGTGACCCGGGGGGAGCAACTGGGGCCAACGTCCTGACTTTC,CATSDPGGATGANVLTF
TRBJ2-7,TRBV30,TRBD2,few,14,TGTGCCGCGGGACTAGCGGGGAACTCCTACGAGCAGTACTTC,CAAGLAGNSYEQYF
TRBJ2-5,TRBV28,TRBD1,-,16,TGTGCCAGCAGTCCGGGACAGGGTAGTTTGCAAGAGACCCAGTACTTC,CASSPGQGSLQETQYF
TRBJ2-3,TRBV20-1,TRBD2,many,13,TGCAGCTGGCGGGAGGTATACCCGGATACGCAGTATTTT,CSWREVYPDTQYF
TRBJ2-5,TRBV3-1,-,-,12,TGTGCCAGCAGCCAAGGTACCGGACAGCCGTACTTC,CASSQGTGQPYF
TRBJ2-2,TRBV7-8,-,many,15,TGTGCCAGCAGCTTACGCGCAGTAAACACCGGGGAGCTGTTTTTT,CASSLRAVNTGELFF
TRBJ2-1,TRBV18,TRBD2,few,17,TGTGCCAGCTCACCACCGACAGCCTCCGGGAGGTACAATGAGCAGTTCTTC,CASSPPTASGRYNEQFF
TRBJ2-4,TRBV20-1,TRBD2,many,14,TGCAGTGCTCCCGGGGGTAGCGGGAGAAACATTCAGTACTTC,CSAPGGSGRNIQYF
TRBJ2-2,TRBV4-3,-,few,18,TGCGCCAGCGCGACCTGGGAAGGGTTGGGGGGGAACACCGGGGAGCTGTTTTTT,CASATWEGLGGNTGELFF
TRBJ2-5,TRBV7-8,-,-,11,TGTGCCAGCAGCTTAGCGGGAGTCCAGTACTTC,CASSLAGVQYF
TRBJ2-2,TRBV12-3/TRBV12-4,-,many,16,TGTGCCAGCAGTCCAGGTTGGGCACCTGGGTCCGGGGAGCTGTTTTTT,CASSPGWAPGSGELFF
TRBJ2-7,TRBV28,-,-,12,TGTGCCAGCAGCTTATCGGGGCCCGAGCAGTACTTC,CASSLSGPEQYF
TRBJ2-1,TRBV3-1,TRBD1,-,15,TGTGCCAGCAGCCAACTCGGGACAGGGGGGAATGAGCAGTTCTTC,CASSQLGTGGNEQFF
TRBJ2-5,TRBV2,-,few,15,TGTGCCAGCATTCCAACTCCAGGTTATCAAGAGACCCAGTACTTC,CASIPTPGYQETQYF
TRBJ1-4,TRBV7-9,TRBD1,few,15,TGTGCCAGCAGCGAGGGACAGGCAACTAATGAAAAACTGTTTTTT,CASSEGQATNEKLFF